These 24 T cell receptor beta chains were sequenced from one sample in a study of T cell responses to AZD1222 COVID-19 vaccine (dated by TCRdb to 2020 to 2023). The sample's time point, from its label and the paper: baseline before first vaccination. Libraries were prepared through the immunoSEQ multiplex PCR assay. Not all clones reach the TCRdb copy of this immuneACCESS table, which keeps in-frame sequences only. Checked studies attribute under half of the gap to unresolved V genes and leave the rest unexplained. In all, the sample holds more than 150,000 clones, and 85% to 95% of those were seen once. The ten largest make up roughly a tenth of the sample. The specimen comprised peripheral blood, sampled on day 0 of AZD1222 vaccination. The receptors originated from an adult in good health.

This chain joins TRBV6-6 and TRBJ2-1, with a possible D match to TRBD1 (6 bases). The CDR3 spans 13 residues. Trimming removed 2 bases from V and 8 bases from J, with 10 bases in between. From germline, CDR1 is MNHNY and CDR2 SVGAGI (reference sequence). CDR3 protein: CASSYVRGHEQFF. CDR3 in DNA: TGTGCCAGCAGTTACGTCAGGGGCCATGAGCAGTTCTTC.

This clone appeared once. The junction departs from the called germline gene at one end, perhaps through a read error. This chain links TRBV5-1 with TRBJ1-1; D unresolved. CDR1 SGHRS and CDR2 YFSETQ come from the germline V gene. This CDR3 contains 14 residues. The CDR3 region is CASSTHGQNIEAFF. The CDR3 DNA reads TGCGCCAGCAGCACCCACGGTCAGAACATTGAAGCTTTCTTT.

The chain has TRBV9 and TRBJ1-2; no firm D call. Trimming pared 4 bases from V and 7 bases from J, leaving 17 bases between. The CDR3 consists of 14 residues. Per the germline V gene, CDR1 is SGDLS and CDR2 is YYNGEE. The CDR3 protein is CASSPLGRMGGYTF. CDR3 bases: TGTGCCAGCAGCCCCCTTGGCAGGATGGGTGGCTACACCTTC. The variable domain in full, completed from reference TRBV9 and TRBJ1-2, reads DSGVTQTPKHLITATGQRVTLRCSPRSGDLSVYWYQQSLDQGLQFLIQYYNGEERAKGNILERFSAQQFPDLHSELNLSSLELGDSALYFCASSPLGRMGGYTFGSGTRLTVV.

The CDR3 coding sequence is TGTGCCAGCAGCTTAAGGGTCCAGGGTGACACCATATATTTT. Translated: CASSLRVQGDTIYF. The chain carries TRBV9 and TRBJ1-3; tentatively, D is TRBD1 (5 bases). The V end lost 4 bases, the J end lost 8 bases, and 16 bases lay between the germline ends. This CDR3 has 14 amino acids. Germline CDR1 reads SGDLS; CDR2 reads YYNGEE. Full variable domain (outside the CDR3, taken from reference TRBV9 and TRBJ1-3): DSGVTQTPKHLITATGQRVTLRCSPRSGDLSVYWYQQSLDQGLQFLIQYYNGEERAKGNILERFSAQQFPDLHSELNLSSLELGDSALYFCASSLRVQGDTIYFGEGSWLTVV.

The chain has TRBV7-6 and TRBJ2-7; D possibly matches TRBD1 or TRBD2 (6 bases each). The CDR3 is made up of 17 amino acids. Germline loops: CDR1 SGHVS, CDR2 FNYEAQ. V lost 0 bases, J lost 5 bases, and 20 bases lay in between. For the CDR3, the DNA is TGTGCCAGCAGCTTAGCGGGGGGCCAGGGTGGACTTAACGAGCAGTACTTC. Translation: CASSLAGGQGGLNEQYF.

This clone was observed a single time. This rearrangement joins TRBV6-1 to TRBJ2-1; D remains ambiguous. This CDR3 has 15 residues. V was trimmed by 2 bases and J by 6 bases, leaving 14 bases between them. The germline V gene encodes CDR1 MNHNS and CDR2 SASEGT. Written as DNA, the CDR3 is TGTGCCAGCAGTGAATCCCTTGGGCAGTCCAATGAGCAGTTCTTC. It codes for CASSESLGQSNEQFF.

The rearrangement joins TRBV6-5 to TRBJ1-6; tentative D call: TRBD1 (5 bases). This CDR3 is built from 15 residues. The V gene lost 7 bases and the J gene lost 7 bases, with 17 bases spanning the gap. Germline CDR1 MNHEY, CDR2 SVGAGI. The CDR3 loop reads CASMGRRLLNSPLHF. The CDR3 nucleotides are TGTGCCAGCATGGGGCGGCGGCTGTTGAATTCACCCCTCCACTTT.

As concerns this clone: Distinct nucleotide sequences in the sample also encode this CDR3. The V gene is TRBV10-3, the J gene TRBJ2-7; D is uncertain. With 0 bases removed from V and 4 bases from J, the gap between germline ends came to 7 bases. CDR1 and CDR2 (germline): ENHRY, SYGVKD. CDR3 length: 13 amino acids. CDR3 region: CAISESGGYEQYV. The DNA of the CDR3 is TGTGCCATCAGTGAGTCGGGTGGGTACGAGCAGTACGTC.

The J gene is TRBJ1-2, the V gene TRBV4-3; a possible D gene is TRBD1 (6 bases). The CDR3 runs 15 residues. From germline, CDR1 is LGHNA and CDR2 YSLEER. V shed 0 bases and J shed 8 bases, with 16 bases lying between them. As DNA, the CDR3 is TGCGCCAGCAGCCAAGAGCCGGGGGGCAAATACGGCTACACCTTC. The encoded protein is CASSQEPGGKYGYTF.

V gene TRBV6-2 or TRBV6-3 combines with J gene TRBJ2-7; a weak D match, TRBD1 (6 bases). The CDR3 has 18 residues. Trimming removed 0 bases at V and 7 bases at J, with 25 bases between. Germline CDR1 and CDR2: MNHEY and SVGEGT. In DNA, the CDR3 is TGTGCCAGCAGTTACTCCCTCCTTGCAATGACAGGTACAGGGGAGCAGTACGTC. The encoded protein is CASSYSLLAMTGTGEQYV.

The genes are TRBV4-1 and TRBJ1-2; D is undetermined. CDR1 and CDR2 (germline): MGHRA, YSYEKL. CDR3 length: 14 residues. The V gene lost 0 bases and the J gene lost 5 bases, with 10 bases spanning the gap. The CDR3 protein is CASSQEESLYGYTF. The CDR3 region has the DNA TGCGCCAGCAGCCAAGAAGAAAGCCTTTATGGCTACACCTTC.

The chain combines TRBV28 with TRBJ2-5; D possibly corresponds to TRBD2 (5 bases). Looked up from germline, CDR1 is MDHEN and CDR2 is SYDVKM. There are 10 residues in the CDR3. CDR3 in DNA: TGTGATGTAATGGCGGGGACCCAGTACTTC. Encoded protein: CDVMAGTQYF.

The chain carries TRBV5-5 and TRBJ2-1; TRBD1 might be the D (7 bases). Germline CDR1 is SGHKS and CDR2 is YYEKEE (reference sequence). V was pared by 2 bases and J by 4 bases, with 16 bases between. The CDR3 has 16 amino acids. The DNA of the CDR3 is TGTGCCAGCAGCTTTCGGCAGGGGGGCCCTTACAATGAGCAGTTCTTC. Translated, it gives CASSFRQGGPYNEQFF.

The CDR3 DNA follows: TGCGCCCCGCCGATAGACAGGGAAAGAGATACGCAGTATTTT. It yields the protein CAPPIDRERDTQYF. The V gene is TRBV23-1, the J gene TRBJ2-3, with 7 bases fitting TRBD1. TRBV23-1 qualifies as an ORF whose function is uncertain. The CDR3 runs 14 residues. V gave up 11 bases and J gave up 5 bases; unmatched junction bases: 13.

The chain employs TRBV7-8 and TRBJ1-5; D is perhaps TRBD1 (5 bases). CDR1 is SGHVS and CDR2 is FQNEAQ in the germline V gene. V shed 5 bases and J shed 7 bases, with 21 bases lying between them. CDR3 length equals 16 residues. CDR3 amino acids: CASSPGSMRTQQPQHF. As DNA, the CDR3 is TGTGCCAGCAGCCCGGGCTCGATGAGGACACAGCAGCCCCAGCATTTT.

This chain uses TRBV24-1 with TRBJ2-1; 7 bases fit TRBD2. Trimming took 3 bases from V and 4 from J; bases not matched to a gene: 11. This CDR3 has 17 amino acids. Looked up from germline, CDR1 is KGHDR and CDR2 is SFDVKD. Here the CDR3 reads CATSDPSAGAGYNEQFF. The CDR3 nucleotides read TGTGCCACCAGTGATCCCTCGGCGGGAGCTGGGTACAATGAGCAGTTCTTC.

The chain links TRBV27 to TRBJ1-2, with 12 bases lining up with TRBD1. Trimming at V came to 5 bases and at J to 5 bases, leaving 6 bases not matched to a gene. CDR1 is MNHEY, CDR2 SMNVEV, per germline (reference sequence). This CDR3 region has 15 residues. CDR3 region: CASSRGDRGPYGYTF. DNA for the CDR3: TGTGCCAGCAGTCGGGGGGACAGGGGGCCGTATGGCTACACCTTC.

DNA for the CDR3: TGTGCCAGCAGCGTCCGGACAGGGACTGGCTACACCTTC. Protein: CASSVRTGTGYTF. The chain uses TRBV7-2 and TRBJ1-2, with TRBD1 matching over 8 bases. The CDR3 runs 13 residues. V shed 5 bases, J shed 7 bases, and the junction held 6 bases outside the gene matches. The germline V gene has CDR1 SGHTA and CDR2 FQGNSA.

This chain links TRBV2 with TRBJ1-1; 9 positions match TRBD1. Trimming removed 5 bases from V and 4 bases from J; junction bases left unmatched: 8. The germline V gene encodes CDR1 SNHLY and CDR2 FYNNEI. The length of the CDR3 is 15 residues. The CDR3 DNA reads TGTGCCAGCAGTCTAGGACAGGGGTTCGTCACTGAAGCTTTCTTT. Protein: CASSLGQGFVTEAFF.

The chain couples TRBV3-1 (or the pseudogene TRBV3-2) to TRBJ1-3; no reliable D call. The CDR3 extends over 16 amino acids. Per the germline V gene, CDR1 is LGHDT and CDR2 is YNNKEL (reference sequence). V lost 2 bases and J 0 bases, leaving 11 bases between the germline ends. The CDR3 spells CASSQYTPGSGNTIYF. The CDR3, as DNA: TGTGCCAGCAGCCAATACACTCCTGGCTCTGGAAACACCATATATTTT.

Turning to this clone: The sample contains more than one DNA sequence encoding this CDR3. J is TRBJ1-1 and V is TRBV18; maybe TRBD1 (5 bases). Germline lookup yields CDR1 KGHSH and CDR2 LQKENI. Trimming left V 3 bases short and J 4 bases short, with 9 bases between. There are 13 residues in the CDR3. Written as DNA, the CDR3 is TGTGCCAGCTCACCCCAGGGAGGCACTGAAGCTTTCTTT. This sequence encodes CASSPQGGTEAFF.

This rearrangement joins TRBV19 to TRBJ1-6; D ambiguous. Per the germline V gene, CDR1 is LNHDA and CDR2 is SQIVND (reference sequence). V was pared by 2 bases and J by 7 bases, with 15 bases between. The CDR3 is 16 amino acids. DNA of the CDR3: TGTGCCAGTAGTATATTGGGGATGACTACCAATTCACCCCTCCACTTT. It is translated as CASSILGMTTNSPLHF.

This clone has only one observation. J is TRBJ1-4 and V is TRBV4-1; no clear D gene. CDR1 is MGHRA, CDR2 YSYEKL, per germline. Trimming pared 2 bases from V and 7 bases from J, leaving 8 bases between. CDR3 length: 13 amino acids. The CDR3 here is CASSQTEGEKLFF. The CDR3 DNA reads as TGCGCCAGCAGCCAAACGGAGGGTGAAAAACTGTTTTTT.

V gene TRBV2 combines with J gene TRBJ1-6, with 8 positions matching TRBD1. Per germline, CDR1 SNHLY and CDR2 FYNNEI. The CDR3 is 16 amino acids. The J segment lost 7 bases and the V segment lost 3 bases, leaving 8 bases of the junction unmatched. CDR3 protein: CASSDRTGGINSPLHF. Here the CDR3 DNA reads TGTGCCAGCAGTGATCGAACAGGGGGGATAAATTCACCCCTCCACTTT.